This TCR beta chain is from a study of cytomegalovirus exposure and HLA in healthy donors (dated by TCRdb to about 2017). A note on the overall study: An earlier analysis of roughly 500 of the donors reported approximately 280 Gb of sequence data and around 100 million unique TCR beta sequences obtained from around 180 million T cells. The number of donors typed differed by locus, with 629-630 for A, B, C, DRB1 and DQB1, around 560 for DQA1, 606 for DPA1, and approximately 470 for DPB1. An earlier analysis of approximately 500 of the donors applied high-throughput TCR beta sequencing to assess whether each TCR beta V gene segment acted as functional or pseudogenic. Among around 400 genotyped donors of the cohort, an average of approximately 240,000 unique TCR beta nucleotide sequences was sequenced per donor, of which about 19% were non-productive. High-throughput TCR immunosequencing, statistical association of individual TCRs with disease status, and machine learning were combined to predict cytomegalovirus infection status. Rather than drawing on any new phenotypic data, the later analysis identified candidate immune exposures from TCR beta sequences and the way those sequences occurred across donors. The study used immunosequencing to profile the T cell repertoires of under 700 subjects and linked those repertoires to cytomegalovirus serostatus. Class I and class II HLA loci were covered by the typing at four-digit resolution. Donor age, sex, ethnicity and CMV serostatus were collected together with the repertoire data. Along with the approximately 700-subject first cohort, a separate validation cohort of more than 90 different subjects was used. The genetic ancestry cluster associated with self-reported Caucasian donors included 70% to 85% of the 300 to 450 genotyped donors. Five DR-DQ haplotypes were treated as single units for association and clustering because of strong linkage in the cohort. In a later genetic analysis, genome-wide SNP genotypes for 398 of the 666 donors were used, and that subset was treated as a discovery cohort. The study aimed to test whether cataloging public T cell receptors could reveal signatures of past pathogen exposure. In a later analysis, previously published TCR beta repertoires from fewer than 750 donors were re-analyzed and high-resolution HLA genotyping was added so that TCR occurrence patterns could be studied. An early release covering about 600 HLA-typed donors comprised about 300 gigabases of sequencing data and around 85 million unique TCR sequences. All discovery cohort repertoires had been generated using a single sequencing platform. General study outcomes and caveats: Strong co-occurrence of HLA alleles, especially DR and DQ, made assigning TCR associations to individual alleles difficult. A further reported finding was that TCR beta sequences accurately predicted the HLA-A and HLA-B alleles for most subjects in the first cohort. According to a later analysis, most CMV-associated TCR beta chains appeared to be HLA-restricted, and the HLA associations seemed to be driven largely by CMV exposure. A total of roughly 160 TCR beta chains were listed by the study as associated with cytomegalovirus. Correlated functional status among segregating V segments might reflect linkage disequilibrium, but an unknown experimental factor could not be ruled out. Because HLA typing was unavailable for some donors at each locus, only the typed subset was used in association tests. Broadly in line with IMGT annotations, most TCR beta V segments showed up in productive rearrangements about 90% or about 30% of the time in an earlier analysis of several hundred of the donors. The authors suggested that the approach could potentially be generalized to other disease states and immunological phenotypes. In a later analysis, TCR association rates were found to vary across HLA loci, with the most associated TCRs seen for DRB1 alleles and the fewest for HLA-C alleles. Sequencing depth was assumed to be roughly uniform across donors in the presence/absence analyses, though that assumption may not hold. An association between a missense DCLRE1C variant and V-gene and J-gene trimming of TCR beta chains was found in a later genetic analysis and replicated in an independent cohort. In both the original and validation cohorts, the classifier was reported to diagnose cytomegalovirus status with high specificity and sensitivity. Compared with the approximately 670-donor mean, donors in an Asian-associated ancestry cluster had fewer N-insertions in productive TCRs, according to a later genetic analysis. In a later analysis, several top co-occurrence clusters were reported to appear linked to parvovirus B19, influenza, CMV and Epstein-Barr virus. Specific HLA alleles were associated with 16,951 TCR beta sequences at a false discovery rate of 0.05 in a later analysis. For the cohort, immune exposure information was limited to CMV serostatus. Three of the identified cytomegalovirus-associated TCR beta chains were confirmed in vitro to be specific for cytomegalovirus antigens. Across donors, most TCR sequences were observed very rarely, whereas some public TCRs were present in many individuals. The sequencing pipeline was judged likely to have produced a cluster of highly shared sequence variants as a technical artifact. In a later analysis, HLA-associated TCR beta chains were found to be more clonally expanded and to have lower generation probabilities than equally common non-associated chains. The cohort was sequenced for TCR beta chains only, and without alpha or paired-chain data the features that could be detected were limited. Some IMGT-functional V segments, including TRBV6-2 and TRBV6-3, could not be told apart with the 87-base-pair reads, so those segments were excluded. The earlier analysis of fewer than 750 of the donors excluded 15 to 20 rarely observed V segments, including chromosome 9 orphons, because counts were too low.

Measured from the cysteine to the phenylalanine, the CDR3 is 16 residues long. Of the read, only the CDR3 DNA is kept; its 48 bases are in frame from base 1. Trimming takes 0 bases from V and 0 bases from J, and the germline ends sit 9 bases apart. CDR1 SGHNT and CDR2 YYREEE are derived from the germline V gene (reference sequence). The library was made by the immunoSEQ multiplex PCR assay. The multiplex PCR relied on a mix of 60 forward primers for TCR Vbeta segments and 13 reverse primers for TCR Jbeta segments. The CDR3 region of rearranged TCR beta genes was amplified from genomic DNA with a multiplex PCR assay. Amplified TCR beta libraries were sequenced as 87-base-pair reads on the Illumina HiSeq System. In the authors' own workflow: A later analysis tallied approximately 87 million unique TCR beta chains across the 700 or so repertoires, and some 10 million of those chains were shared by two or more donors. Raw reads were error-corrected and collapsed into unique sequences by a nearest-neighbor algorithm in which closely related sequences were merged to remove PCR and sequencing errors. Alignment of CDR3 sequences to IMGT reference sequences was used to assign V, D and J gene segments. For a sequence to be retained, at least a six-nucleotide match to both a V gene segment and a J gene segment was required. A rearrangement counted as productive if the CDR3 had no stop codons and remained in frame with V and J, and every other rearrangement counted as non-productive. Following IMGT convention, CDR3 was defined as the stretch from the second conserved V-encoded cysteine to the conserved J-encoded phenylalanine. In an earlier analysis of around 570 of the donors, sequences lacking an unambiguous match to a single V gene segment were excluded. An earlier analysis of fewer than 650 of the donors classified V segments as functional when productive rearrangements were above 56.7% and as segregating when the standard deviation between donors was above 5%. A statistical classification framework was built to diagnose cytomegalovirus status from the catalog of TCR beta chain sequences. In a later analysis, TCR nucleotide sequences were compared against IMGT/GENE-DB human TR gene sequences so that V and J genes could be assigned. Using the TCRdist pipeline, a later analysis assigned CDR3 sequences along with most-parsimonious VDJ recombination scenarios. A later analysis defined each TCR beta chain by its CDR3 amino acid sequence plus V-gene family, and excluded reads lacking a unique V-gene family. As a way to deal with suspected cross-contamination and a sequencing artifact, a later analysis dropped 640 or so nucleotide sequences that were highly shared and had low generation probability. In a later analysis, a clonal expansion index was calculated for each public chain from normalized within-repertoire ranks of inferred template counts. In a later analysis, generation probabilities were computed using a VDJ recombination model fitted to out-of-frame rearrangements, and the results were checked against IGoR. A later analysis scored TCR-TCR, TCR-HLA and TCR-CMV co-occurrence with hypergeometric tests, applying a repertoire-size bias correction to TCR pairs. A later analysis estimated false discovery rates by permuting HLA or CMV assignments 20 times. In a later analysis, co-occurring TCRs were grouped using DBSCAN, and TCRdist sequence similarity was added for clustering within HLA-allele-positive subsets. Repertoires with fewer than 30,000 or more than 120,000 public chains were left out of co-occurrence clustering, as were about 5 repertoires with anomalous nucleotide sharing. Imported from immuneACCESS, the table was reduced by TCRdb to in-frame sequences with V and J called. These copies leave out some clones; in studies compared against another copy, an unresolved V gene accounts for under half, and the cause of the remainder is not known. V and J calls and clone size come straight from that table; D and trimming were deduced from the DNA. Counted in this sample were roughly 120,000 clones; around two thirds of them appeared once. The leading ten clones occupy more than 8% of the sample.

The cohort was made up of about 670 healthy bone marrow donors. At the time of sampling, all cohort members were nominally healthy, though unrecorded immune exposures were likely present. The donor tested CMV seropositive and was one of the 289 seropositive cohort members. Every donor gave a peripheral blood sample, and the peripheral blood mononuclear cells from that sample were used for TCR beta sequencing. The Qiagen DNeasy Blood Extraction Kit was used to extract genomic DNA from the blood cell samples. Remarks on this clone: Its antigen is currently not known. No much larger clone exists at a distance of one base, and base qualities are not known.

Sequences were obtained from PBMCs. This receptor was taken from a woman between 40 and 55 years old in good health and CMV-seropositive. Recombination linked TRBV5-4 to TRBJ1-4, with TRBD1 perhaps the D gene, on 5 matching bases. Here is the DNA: TGTGCCAGCAGCTTGGAGGGAGGGGCAACTAATGAAAAACTGTTTTTT. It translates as CASSLEGGATNEKLFF.